This T cell receptor beta chain originates from a study of human T cells and chemical hapten exposure. As for the study in general: Alopecia areata, totalis or universalis affected patients, mainly female.

Regarding time point: patch test 2, 6 weeks after DPC sensitization. Treatment defined: therapeutic diphenylcyclopropenone sensitization with weekly scalp DPC. TCRdb independently ran MiXCR on the RACE reads; one entry per CDR3 protein. This table holds some 350,000 distinct CDR3 sequences, roughly 6% found once. The clonotype was recovered from a woman between 18 and 30 years old with alopecia areata. Some clones in this sample may be carry-over from other donors' samples. Sample: whole blood, taken in connection with sensitization to the hapten diphenylcyclopropenone (DPC).

The CDR3 sequence: CASSPRRQGLNEQFF. Here the CDR3 DNA reads TGTGCCAGCAGCCCCAGACGACAGGGTCTCAATGAGCAGTTCTTC. V is TRBV11-2 and J is TRBJ2-1; 7 bases fit TRBD1. Trimming removed 5 bases from V and 6 bases from J; junction bases left unmatched: 10. The CDR3 extends over 15 amino acids. Germline V CDR1 and CDR2: SGHAT, FQNNGV.